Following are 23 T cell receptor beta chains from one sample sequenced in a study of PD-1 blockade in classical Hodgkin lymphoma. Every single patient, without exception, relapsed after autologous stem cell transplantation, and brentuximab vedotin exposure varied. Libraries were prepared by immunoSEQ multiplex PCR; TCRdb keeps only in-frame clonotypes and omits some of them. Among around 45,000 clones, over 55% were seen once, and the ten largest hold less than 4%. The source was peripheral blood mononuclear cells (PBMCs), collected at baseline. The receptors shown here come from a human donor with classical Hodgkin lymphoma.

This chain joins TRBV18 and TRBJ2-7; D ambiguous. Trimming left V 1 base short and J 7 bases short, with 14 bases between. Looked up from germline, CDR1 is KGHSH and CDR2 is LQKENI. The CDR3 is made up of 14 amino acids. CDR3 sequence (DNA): TGTGCCAGCTCACCACGGATGGGATCGGAAGAGCAGTACTTC. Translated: CASSPRMGSEEQYF.

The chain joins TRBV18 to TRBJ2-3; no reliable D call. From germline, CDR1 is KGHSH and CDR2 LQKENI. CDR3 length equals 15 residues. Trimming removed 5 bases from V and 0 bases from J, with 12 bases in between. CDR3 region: CASSNDLQSTDTQYF. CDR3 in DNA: TGTGCCAGCTCAAATGACTTACAGAGCACAGATACGCAGTATTTT.

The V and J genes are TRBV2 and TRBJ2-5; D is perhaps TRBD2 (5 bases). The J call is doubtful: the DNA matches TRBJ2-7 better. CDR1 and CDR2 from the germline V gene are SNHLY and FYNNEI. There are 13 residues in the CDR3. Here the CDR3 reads CATRGADSYEQYF. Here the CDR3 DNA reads TGTGCCACCCGGGGAGCAGACTCCTACGAGCAGTACTTC.

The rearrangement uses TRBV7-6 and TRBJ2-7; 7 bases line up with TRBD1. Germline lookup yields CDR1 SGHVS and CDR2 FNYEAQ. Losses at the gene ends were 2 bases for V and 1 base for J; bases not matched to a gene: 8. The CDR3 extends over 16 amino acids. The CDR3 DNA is TGTGCCAGCAGCTTACTAGGGGGCGTTGGGTCCTACGAGCAGTACTTC. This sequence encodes CASSLLGGVGSYEQYF.

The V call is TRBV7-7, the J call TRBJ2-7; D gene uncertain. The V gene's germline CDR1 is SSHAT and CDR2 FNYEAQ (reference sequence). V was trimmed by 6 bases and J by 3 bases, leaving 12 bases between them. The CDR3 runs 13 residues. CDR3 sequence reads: CASSSRGNYEQYF. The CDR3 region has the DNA TGTGCCAGCAGTTCCCGTGGAAACTACGAGCAGTACTTC.

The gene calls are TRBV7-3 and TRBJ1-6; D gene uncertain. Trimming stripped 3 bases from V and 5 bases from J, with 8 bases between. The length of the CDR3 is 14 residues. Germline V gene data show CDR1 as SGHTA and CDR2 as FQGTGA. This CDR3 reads CASSLGVNNSPLHF. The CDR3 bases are TGTGCCAGCAGCTTGGGCGTCAATAATTCACCCCTCCACTTT.

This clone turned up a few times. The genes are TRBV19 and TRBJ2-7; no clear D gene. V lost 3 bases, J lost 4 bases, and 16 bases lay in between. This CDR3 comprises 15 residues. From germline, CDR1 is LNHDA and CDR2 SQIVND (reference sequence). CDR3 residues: CASSMNRDLRYEQYF. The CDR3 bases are TGTGCCAGTAGTATGAATAGAGACCTCCGGTACGAGCAGTACTTC.

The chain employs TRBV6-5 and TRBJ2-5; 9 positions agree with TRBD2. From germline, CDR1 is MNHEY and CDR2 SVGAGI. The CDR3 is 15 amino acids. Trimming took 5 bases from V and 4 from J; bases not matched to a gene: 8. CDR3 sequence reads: CASSRGGGRGETQYF. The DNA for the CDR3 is TGTGCCAGCAGTCGCGGGGGGGGAAGAGGAGAGACCCAGTACTTC.

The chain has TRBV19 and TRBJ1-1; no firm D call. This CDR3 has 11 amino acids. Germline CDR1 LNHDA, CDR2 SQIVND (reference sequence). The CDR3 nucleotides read TGTGTTGTGCCTGGGAACACTGAAGCTTTCTTT. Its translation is CVVPGNTEAFF. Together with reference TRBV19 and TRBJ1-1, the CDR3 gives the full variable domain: DGGITQSPKYLFRKEGQNVTLSCEQNLNHDAMYWYRQDPGQGLRLIYYSQIVNDFQKGDIAEGYSVSREKKESFPLTVTSAQKNPTAFYLCVVPGNTEAFFGQGTRLTVV.

CDR3 coding DNA: TGTGCCAGCAGTTACTCGTTGTCACAGGGAGGTGAGCAGTTCTTC. It translates to CASSYSLSQGGEQFF. This sequence joins TRBV6-5 and TRBJ2-1; D is possibly TRBD1 or TRBD2 (6 bases each). The CDR3 loop spans 15 amino acids. The V and J ends lost 0 bases and 9 bases respectively, with 15 bases between them. Germline-derived CDR1 and CDR2 are MNHEY and SVGAGI.

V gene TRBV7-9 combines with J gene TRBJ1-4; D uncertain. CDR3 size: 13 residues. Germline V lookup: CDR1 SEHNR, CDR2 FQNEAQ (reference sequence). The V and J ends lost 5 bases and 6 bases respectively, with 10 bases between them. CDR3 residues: CASSIYSDEKLFF. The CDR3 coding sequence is TGTGCCAGCAGCATCTACAGTGATGAAAAACTGTTTTTT.

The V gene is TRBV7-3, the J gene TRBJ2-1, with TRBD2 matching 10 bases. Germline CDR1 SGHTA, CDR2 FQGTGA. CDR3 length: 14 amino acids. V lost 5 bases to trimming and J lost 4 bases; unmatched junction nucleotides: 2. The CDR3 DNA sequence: TGTGCCAGCAGCACTAGCGGGATATACAATGAGCAGTTCTTC. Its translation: CASSTSGIYNEQFF.

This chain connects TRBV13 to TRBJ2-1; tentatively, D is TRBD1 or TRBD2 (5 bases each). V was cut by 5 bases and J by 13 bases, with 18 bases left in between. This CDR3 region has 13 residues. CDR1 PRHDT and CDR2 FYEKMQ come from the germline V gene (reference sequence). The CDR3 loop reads CASSDIRTGGQFF. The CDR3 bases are TGTGCCAGCAGCGACATCCGGACTGGGGGACAGTTCTTC.

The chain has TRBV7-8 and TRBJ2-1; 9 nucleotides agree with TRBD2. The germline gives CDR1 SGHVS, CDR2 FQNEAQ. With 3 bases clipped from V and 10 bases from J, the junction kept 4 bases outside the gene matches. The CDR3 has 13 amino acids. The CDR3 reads CASSLHLAGEQFF. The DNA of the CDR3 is TGTGCCAGCAGCTTGCACCTAGCGGGGGAGCAGTTCTTC.

CDR3: CASQGPDTQYF. CDR3 nucleotide sequence: TGTGCCAGCCAGGGTCCAGATACGCAGTATTTT. This sequence joins TRBV6-6 and TRBJ2-3, with D tentatively TRBD1 (5 bases). Trimming stripped 8 bases from V and 4 bases from J, with 7 bases between. Germline CDR1 reads MNHNY; CDR2 reads SVGAGI (reference sequence). The CDR3 is 11 amino acids.

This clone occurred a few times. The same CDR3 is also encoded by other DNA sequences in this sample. The CDR3, as DNA: TGCAGCGTTGAGTTAGAGCGACAGGAGATTAACACCGGGGAGCTGTTTTTT. Protein product: CSVELERQEINTGELFF. The chain has TRBV29-1 and TRBJ2-2; maybe TRBD1 (6 bases). The CDR3 runs 17 residues. CDR1 and CDR2 from the germline V gene are SQVTM and ANQGSEA. The V end lost 3 bases, the J end lost 2 bases, and 19 bases lay between the germline ends.

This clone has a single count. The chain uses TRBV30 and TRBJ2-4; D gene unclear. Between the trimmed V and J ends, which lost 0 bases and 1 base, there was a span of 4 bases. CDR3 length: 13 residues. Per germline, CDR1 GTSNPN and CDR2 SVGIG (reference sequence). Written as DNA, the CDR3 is TGTGCCTGGAGTGTAGTTGCCAAAAACATTCAGTACTTC. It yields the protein CAWSVVAKNIQYF.

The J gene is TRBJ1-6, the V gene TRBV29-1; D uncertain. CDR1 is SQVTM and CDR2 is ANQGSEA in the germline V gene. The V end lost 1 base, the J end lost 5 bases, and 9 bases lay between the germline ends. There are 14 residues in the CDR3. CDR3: CSVEAARNNSPLHF. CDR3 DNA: TGCAGCGTTGAAGCGGCCAGAAATAATTCACCCCTCCACTTT.

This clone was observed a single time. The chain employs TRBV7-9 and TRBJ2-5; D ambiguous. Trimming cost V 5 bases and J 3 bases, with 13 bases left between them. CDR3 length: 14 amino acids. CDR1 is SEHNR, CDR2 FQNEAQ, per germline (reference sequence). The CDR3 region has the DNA TGTGCCAGCAGCCGGAATATGATTAAAGAGACCCAGTACTTC. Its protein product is CASSRNMIKETQYF.

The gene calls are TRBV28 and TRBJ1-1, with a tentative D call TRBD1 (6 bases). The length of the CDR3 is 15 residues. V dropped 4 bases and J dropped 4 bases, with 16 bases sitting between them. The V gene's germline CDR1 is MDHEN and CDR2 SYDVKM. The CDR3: CASSSLRGEVTEAFF. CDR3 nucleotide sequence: TGTGCCAGCAGTTCCTTAAGGGGGGAAGTCACTGAAGCTTTCTTT.

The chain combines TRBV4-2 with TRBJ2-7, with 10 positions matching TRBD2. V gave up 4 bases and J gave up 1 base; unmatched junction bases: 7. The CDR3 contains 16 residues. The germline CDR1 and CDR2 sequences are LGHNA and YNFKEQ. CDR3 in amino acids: CASSLVPGLASYEQYF. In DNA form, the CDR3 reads TGTGCCAGCAGCCTAGTGCCGGGACTAGCGTCCTACGAGCAGTACTTC.

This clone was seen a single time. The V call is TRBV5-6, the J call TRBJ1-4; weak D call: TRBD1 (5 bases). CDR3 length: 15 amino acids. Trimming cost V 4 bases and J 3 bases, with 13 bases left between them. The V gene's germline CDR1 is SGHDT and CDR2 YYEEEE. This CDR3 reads CASSGRSRANEKLFF. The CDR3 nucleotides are TGTGCCAGCAGCGGGCGGAGCAGGGCTAATGAAAAACTGTTTTTT.

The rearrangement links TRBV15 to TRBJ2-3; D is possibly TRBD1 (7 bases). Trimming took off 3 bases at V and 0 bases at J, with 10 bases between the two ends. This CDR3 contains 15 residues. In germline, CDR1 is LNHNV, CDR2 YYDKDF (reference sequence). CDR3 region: CATSRTGTSTDTQYF. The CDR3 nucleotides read TGTGCCACCAGCAGGACAGGGACTAGCACAGATACGCAGTATTTT. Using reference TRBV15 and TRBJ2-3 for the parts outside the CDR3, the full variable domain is DAMVIQNPRYQVTQFGKPVTLSCSQTLNHNVMYWYQQKSSQAPKLLFHYYDKDFNNEADTPDNFQSRRPNTSFCFLDIRSPGLGDTAMYLCATSRTGTSTDTQYFGPGTRLTVL.